A single sample gave rise to the 16 T cell receptor beta chains below, sequenced in a study of blood T cell repertoires in COVID-19. TCRdb's table, derived via immunoSEQ multiplex PCR, lists solely in-frame clones and lacks some. The sample lists around 180,000 clones, about nine tenths seen once, with 2.1% in the top ten. The specimen sequenced was peripheral blood. The receptors shown here come from a man aged 65-85 years with active or convalescent COVID-19.

The genes are TRBV5-1 and TRBJ2-5, with TRBD2 matching over 10 bases. CDR3 length equals 16 residues. Germline V CDR1 and CDR2: SGHRS, YFSETQ. Germline trimming cut 1 base from V and 3 bases from J; bases unmatched to any gene: 6. The CDR3 sequence: CASSLSGSGGKETQYF. For the CDR3, the DNA is TGCGCCAGCAGCTTGAGTGGTAGCGGGGGGAAAGAGACCCAGTACTTC.

The chain carries TRBV18 and TRBJ1-2; no clear D. CDR1 and CDR2 from the germline V gene are KGHSH and LQKENI. This CDR3 is built from 13 residues. V dropped 3 bases and J dropped 7 bases, with 12 bases sitting between them. The CDR3 DNA reads as TGTGCCAGCTCACCTGCGGATCGAGGTGGCTACACCTTC. This encodes CASSPADRGGYTF.

This rearrangement joins TRBV19 to TRBJ2-7; TRBD1 might be the D (6 bases). V was pared by 4 bases and J by 3 bases, with 10 bases between. CDR1 is LNHDA and CDR2 is SQIVND in the germline V gene (reference sequence). The CDR3 contains 13 residues. CDR3 bases: TGTGCCAGTAGTACAGGGGTTGGCTACGAGCAGTACTTC. It is translated as CASSTGVGYEQYF.

The rearrangement uses TRBV2 and TRBJ2-7; 7 bases agree with TRBD2. The V gene's germline CDR1 is SNHLY and CDR2 FYNNEI. The J segment lost 4 bases and the V segment lost 5 bases, leaving 5 bases of the junction unmatched. CDR3 length: 13 residues. This CDR3 reads CASSPREGYEQYF. The CDR3 coding sequence is TGTGCCAGCAGTCCAAGGGAGGGGTACGAGCAGTACTTC.

J is TRBJ1-5 and V is TRBV28; maybe TRBD1 (5 bases). Germline V gives CDR1 MDHEN, CDR2 SYDVKM. The CDR3 contains 12 residues. V was cut by 3 bases and J by 9 bases, with 9 bases left in between. The CDR3 here is CASSFPGGPQHF. The CDR3 DNA reads as TGTGCCAGCAGTTTCCCCGGGGGGCCCCAGCATTTT.

V gene TRBV10-3 combines with J gene TRBJ1-3; 9 bases align to TRBD1. Trimming cost V 2 bases and J 2 bases; bases outside gene matches: 7. CDR1 is ENHRY, CDR2 SYGVKD, per germline. This CDR3 has 17 amino acids. The CDR3 loop reads CAISEANRGRAGNTIYF. The DNA for the CDR3 is TGTGCCATCAGTGAGGCAAACAGGGGGCGAGCTGGAAACACCATATATTTT.

The chain employs TRBV5-4 and TRBJ2-7; 11 nucleotides match TRBD2. CDR3 length equals 17 residues. Trimming took 3 bases from V and 1 from J; bases not matched to a gene: 9. Germline V gives CDR1 SGHNT, CDR2 YYREEE (reference sequence). CDR3 residues: CASSWGTSGTFSYEQYF. The CDR3 DNA reads TGTGCCAGCAGCTGGGGGACTAGCGGCACCTTTTCCTACGAGCAGTACTTC.

V is TRBV28 and J is TRBJ1-6; D possibly corresponds to TRBD1 (6 bases). Trimming left V 6 bases short and J 0 bases short, with 18 bases between. The CDR3 loop spans 18 amino acids. Germline CDR1 and CDR2: MDHEN and SYDVKM. The DNA of the CDR3 is TGTGCCAGCAGACCAAGGACAGTGGATGGCTCCTATAATTCACCCCTCCACTTT. It encodes CASRPRTVDGSYNSPLHF. Combining the CDR3 with reference TRBV28 and TRBJ1-6 gives the whole variable domain DVKVTQSSRYLVKRTGEKVFLECVQDMDHENMFWYRQDPGLGLRLIYFSYDVKMKEKGDIPEGYSVSREKKERFSLILESASTNQTSMYLCASRPRTVDGSYNSPLHFGNGTRLTVT.

The genes are TRBV7-8 and TRBJ2-1; weak D call: TRBD2 (5 bases). Trimming removed 10 bases from V and 4 bases from J, with 17 bases in between. The germline V gene encodes CDR1 SGHVS and CDR2 FQNEAQ. The CDR3 runs 14 residues. CDR3 region: CANRRLAKYNEQFF. In DNA form, the CDR3 reads TGTGCCAACCGCCGTCTAGCCAAGTACAATGAGCAGTTCTTC.

This clone was counted ten times or more. The chain combines TRBV6-4 with TRBJ2-3, with TRBD2 matching 13 bases. CDR3 size: 16 residues. Germline-derived CDR1 and CDR2 are MRHNA and SNTAGT. J lost 7 bases, V lost 4 bases, and 8 bases had no gene match. The CDR3 is CASSVTSGGARNTQYF. For the CDR3, the DNA is TGTGCCAGCAGTGTAACTAGCGGGGGGGCCCGAAATACGCAGTATTTT.

The CDR3 nucleotides read TGTGCCAGCAGCAAAGGACCCGTCATGAACAGGGTTAGTTCACCCCTCCACTTT. Its translation is CASSKGPVMNRVSSPLHF. The rearrangement links TRBV21-1 to TRBJ1-6; no check of the table's D call, TRBD1, against the DNA was made. TRBV21-1 constitutes a pseudogene. This CDR3 comprises 18 residues.

Here the CDR3 reads CASSRDRTYEQYF. CDR3 nucleotides: TGTGCCAGCAGTCGGGACAGAACCTACGAGCAGTACTTC. J is TRBJ2-7 and V is TRBV6-2 or TRBV6-3; 7 bases fit TRBD1. After removal of 5 bases from V and 2 bases from J, the junction contained 3 bases not matched to a gene. The CDR3 loop spans 13 amino acids. The V gene's germline CDR1 is MNHEY and CDR2 SVGEGT.

The rearrangement joins TRBV9 to TRBJ2-7, with 7 positions matching TRBD2. Germline CDR1 is SGDLS and CDR2 is YYNGEE. This CDR3 comprises 14 residues. The J segment lost 3 bases and the V segment lost 0 bases, leaving 3 bases of the junction unmatched. The DNA of the CDR3 is TGTGCCAGCAGCGTAGCGGCGGGGGACTACGAGCAGTACTTC. As protein: CASSVAAGDYEQYF.

The sample holds one count of this clone. One end of the junction varies from germline; a read error may be responsible. The V call is TRBV6-5, the J call TRBJ2-2; 7 positions match TRBD1. Looked up from germline, CDR1 is MNHEY and CDR2 is SVGAGI. The CDR3 contains 16 residues. In DNA form, the CDR3 reads TGTGCCAGCAGCTACTATAGGGGGCTCGGCACCGGGGAGCTGTTTTTT. Translation gives CASSYYRGLGTGELFF.

The CDR3 loop reads CASTPGQGTEQYF. CDR3 DNA: TGCGCCAGCACCCCCGGACAGGGGACCGAGCAGTACTTC. The V gene is TRBV10-1, the J gene TRBJ2-7, with TRBD1 matching over 9 bases. Germline assignment: CDR1 WNHNN and CDR2 SYGVQD (reference sequence). The CDR3 consists of 13 residues. V lost 7 bases and J lost 6; bases outside the gene matches: 7.

The chain couples TRBV3-1 (or the pseudogene TRBV3-2) to TRBJ2-3; 7 bases line up with TRBD2. V gave up 3 bases and J gave up 8 bases; unmatched junction bases: 11. CDR3 size: 15 residues. The germline V gene has CDR1 LGHDT and CDR2 YNNKEL (reference sequence). The CDR3 nucleotides are TGTGCCAGCAGCCAGCAGGGCCGGACTAGAGGTACGCAGTATTTT. It codes for CASSQQGRTRGTQYF.